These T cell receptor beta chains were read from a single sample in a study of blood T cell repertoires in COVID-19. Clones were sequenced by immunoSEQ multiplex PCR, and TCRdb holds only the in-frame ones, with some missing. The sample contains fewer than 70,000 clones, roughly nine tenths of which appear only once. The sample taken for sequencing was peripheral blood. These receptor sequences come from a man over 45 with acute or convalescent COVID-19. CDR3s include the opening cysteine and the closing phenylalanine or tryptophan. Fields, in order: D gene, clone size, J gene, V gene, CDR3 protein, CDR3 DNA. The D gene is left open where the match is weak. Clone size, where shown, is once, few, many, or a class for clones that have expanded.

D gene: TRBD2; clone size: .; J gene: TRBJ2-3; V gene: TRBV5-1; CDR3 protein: CASSLASLADYTDTQYF; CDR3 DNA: TGCGCCAGCAGCTTGGCGAGTCTAGCGGACTACACAGATACGCAGTATTTT
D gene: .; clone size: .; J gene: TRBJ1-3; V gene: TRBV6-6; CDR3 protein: CASSYDQGSGNTIYF; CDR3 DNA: TGTGCCAGCAGTTACGATCAGGGGTCTGGAAACACCATATATTTT
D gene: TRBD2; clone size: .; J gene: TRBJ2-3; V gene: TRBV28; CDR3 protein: CASSVLAGGVIASTDTQYF; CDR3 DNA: TGTGCCAGCAGTGTACTAGCGGGCGGGGTGATTGCTAGCACAGATACGCAGTATTTT
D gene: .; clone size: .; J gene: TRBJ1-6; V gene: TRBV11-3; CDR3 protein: CASSLRQHISPLHF; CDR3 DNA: TGTGCCAGCAGCTTAAGACAGCATATTTCACCCCTCCACTTT
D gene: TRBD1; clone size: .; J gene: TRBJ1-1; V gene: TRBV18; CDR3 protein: CASSPGTGGTNTEAFF; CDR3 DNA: TGTGCCAGCTCACCAGGGACAGGGGGGACGAACACTGAAGCTTTCTTT
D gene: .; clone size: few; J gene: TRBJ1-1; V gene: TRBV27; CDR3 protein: CASSLPGLTEAFF; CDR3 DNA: TGTGCCAGCAGTTTACCAGGGCTTACTGAAGCTTTCTTT
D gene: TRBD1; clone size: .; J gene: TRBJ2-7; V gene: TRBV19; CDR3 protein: CASSLQGADSYEQYF; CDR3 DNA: TGTGCCAGTAGTTTACAGGGGGCCGACTCCTACGAGCAGTACTTC
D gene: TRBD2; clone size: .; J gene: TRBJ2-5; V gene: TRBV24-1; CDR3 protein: CATSDESSGREETQYF; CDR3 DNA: TGTGCCACCAGTGATGAATCTAGCGGGAGAGAAGAGACCCAGTACTTC
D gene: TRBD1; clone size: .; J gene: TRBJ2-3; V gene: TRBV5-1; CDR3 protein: CASSLGDRHTDTQYF; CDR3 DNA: TGCGCCAGCAGCTTGGGGGACAGGCACACAGATACGCAGTATTTT
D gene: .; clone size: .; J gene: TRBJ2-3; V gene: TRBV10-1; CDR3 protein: CATQGSQADTQYF; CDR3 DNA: TGCGCCACTCAGGGGAGTCAGGCGGATACGCAGTATTTT
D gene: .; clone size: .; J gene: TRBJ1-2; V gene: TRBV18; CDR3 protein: CASSPQRQNYTF; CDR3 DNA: TGTGCCAGCTCACCACAACGACAGAACTACACCTTC
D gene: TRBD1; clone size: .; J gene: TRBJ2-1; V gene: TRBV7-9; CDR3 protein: CASSDTGVSPYNEQFF; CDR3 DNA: TGTGCCAGCAGCGACACAGGGGTATCCCCCTACAATGAGCAGTTCTTC
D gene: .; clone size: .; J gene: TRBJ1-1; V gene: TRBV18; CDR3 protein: CASSLDREGEAFF; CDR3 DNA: TGTGCCAGCTCATTGGATAGGGAGGGTGAAGCTTTCTTT
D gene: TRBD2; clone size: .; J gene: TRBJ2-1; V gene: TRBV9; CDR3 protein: CASSVQAGGYNEQFF; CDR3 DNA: TGTGCCAGCAGCGTACAAGCGGGAGGCTACAATGAGCAGTTCTTC
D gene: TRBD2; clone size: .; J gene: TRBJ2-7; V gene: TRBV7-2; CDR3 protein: CASSLAGSGSYYEQYF; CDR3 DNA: TGTGCCAGCAGCTTAGCTGGTAGCGGGTCCTACTACGAGCAGTACTTC
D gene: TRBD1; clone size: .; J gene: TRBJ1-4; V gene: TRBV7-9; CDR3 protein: CASSLMSGGREKLFF; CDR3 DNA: TGTGCCAGCAGCTTAATGTCAGGGGGCAGAGAAAAACTGTTTTTT
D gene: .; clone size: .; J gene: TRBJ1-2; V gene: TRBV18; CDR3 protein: CASSPSEGSNYGYTF; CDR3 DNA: TGTGCCAGCTCACCGAGCGAGGGATCTAACTATGGCTACACCTTC
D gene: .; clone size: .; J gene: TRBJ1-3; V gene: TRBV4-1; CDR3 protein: CASSQKPITPGNTIYF; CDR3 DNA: TGCGCCAGCAGCCAAAAGCCAATTACGCCTGGAAACACCATATATTTT
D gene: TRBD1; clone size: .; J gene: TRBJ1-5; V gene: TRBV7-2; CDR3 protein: CASSLTGTGSNQPQHF; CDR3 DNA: TGTGCCAGCAGCTTAACCGGGACAGGGAGCAATCAGCCCCAGCATTTT
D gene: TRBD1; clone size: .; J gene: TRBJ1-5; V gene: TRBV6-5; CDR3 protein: CASSRDRVNQPQHF; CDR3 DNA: TGTGCCAGCAGTCGGGACAGGGTTAATCAGCCCCAGCATTTT
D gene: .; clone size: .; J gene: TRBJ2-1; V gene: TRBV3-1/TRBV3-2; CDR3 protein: CASSQDPARRVAPEQFF; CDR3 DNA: TGTGCCAGCAGCCAAGATCCCGCCCGGAGGGTAGCGCCTGAGCAGTTCTTC
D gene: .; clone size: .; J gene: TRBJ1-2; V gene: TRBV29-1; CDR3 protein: CSVEGQGSFGYTF; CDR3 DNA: TGCAGCGTTGAGGGGCAGGGGAGTTTTGGCTACACCTTC
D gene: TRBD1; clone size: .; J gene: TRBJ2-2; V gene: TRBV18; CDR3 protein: CASSPGQTSGELFF; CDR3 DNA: TGTGCCAGCTCACCGGGACAGACGAGCGGGGAGCTGTTTTTT
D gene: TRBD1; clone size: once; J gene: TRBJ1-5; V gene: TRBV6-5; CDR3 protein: CASSRTGNNNQPQHF; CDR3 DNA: TGTGCCAGCAGCCGGACAGGGAATAACAATCAGCCCCAGCATTTT
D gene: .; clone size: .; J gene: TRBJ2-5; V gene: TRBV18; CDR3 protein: CASSPPSAGQETQYF; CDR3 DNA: TGTGCCAGCTCACCACCGTCCGCAGGGCAAGAGACCCAGTACTTC
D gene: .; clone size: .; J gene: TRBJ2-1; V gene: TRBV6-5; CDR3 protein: CASGLADNEQFF; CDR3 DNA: TGTGCCAGCGGGCTAGCAGACAATGAGCAGTTCTTC
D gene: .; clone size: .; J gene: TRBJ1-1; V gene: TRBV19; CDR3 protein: CASSMGTRPYSEAFF; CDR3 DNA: TGTGCCAGTAGTATGGGGACAAGGCCGTACTCTGAAGCTTTCTTT
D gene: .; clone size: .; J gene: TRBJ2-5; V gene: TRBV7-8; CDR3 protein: CASSSATAGQETQYF; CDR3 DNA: TGTGCCAGCAGCTCCGCGACAGCTGGCCAAGAGACCCAGTACTTC
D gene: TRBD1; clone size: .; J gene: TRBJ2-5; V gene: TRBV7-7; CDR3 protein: CASSLGLTGSQETQYF; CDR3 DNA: TGTGCCAGCAGCTTAGGGCTGACAGGGTCGCAGGAGACCCAGTACTTC
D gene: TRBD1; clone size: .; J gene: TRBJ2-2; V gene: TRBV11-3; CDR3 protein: CASSLGDRGGTGELFF; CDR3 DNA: TGTGCCAGCAGCTTGGGGGACAGGGGAGGAACCGGGGAGCTGTTTTTT
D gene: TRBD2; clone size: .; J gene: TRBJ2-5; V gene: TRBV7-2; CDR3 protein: CASSDRALAGGLETQYF; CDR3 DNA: TGTGCCAGCAGCGACCGAGCACTAGCGGGAGGGTTGGAGACCCAGTACTTC
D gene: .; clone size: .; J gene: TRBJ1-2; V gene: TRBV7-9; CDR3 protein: CASSFGLEVYTF; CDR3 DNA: TGTGCCAGCAGCTTTGGACTCGAGGTCTACACCTTC
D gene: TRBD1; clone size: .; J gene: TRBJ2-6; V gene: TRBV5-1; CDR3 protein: CASSGTAPRANVLTF; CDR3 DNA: TGCGCCAGCAGCGGGACAGCTCCCCGGGCCAACGTCCTGACTTTC
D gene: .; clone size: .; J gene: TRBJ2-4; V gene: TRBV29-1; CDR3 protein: CSVDFGGTLAKNIQYF; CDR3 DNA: TGCAGCGTTGATTTTGGGGGGACCCTAGCCAAAAACATTCAGTACTTC
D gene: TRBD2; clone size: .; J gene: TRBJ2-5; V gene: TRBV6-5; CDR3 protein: CASSFGLAEETQYF; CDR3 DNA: TGTGCCAGCAGTTTTGGACTAGCGGAAGAGACCCAGTACTTC
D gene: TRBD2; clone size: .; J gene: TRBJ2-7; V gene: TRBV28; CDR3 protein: CASMAGVYEQYF; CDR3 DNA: TGTGCCAGCATGGCGGGAGTCTACGAGCAGTACTTC
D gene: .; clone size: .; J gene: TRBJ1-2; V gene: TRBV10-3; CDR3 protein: CAISGEGWDTNYGYTF; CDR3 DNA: TGTGCCATCAGTGGGGAGGGTTGGGACACCAACTATGGCTACACCTTC
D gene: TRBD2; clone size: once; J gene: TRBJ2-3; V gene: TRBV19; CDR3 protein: CASSIASPGGTSGSSTDTQYF; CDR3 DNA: TGTGCCAGTAGTATAGCTTCCCCGGGGGGGACTAGCGGGAGTAGCACAGATACGCAGTATTTT
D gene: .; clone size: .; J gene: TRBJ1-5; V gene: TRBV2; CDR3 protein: CASSEAPDQPQHF; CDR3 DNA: TGTGCCAGCAGTGAAGCACCAGATCAGCCCCAGCATTTT
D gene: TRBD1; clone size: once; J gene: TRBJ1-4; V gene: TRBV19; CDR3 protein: CASSPGPGQGPLLGEKLFF; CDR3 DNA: TGTGCCAGTAGTCCTGGACCGGGACAGGGTCCCTTACTCGGTGAAAAACTGTTTTTT
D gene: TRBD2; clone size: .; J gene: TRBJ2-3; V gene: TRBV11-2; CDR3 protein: CASSSPRLAGGADTQYF; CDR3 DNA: TGTGCCAGCAGCTCACCCCGACTAGCGGGAGGGGCAGATACGCAGTATTTT
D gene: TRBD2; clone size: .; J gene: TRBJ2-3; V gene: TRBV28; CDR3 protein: CASSNSGRAVTDTQYF; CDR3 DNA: TGTGCCAGCAGTAATAGCGGGAGGGCCGTAACAGATACGCAGTATTTT
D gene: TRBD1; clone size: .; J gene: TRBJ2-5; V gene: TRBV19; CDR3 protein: CASRKQGAQETQYF; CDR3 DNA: TGTGCCAGTAGGAAACAGGGGGCCCAAGAGACCCAGTACTTC
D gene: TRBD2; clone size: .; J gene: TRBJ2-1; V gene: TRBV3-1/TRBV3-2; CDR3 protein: CASSGLAGSADEQFF; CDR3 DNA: TGTGCCAGCAGTGGACTAGCGGGATCCGCCGATGAGCAGTTCTTC
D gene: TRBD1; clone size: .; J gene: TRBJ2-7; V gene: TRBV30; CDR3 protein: CAWSKGQGAYYEQYF; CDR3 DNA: TGTGCCTGGAGTAAGGGACAGGGAGCCTACTACGAGCAGTACTTC
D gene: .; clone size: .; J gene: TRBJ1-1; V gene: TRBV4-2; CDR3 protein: CASRGEGETTEAFF; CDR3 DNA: TGTGCCAGCAGAGGCGAGGGGGAAACCACTGAAGCTTTCTTT
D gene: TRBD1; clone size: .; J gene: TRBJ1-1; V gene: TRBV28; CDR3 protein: CASSPAGGRGTEAFF; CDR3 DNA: TGTGCCAGCAGTCCCGCAGGGGGCCGGGGCACTGAAGCTTTCTTT
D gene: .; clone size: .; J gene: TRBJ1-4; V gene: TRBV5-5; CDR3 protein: CASSETRGGGEKLFF; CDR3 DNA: TGTGCCAGCAGCGAGACCAGGGGCGGGGGTGAAAAACTGTTTTTT
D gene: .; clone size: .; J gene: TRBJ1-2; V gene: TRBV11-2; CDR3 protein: CASNSDSTISYGYTF; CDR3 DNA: TGTGCCAGCAACTCGGACAGCACTATAAGCTATGGCTACACCTTC
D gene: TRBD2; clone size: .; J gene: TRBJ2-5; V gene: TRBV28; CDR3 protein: CASSLGTSGRPETQYF; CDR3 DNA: TGTGCCAGCAGTTTAGGGACTAGCGGGAGACCAGAGACCCAGTACTTC
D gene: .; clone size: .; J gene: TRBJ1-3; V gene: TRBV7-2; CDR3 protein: CASSSNRGNTIYF; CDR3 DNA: TGTGCCAGCAGCTCCAATAGAGGAAACACCATATATTTT
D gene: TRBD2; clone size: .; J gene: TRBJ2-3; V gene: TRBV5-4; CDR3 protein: CASSLAGEATDTQYF; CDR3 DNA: TGTGCCAGCAGCCTAGCGGGAGAGGCGACAGATACGCAGTATTTT
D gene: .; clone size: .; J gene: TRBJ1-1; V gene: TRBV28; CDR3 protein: CASSPTVRVNTEAFF; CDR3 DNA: TGTGCCAGCAGTCCAACCGTCAGGGTAAACACTGAAGCTTTCTTT
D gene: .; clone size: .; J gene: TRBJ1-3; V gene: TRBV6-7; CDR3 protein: CASTSRGGVRGNTIYF; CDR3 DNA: TGTGCCAGCACCTCACGGGGAGGGGTTCGAGGAAACACCATATATTTT
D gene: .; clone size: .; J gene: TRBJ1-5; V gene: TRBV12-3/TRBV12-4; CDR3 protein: CASGEQVNQPQHF; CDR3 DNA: TGTGCCAGCGGCGAACAGGTGAATCAGCCCCAGCATTTT
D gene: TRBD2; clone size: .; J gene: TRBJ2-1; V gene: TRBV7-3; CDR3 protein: CASSPSGSTYNEQFF; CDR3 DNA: TGTGCCAGCAGCCCCAGCGGGAGCACCTACAATGAGCAGTTCTTC
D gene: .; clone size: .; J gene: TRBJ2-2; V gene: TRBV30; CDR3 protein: CARTTGIPTGELFF; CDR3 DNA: TGTGCCAGAACAACCGGGATCCCCACCGGGGAGCTGTTTTTT